The sequence of this TCR beta chain was determined in a study of shared clonotypes between healthy human individuals. Overall study context: Ranging from 18 to 49 in age, donors were a couple of women and three men.

Generated by immunoSEQ multiplex PCR, the TCRdb table keeps only in-frame clones and is missing some. The data contain around 700,000 clones, about 78% of them singletons. With 3 bases clipped from V and 8 bases from J, the junction kept 5 bases outside the gene matches. The CDR3 length is 15 residues. Germline lookup yields CDR1 SEHNR and CDR2 FQNEAQ (reference sequence). The source of this sequence is a woman under 40 in good health. Sequencing used memory CD4+ T cells sorted from blood. The subset: CD45RA-negative fraction. The gene calls are TRBV7-9 and TRBJ1-4, with 11 nucleotides matching TRBD1. CDR3 amino acids: CASSLDRGRGEKLFF. The CDR3 DNA is TGTGCCAGCAGCTTGGACAGGGGGCGAGGGGAAAAACTGTTTTTT.